In this sample, the clone carrying this TCR beta chain turned up a few times. The TCR beta CDR3 regions underwent amplification using RNA transcripts as the source. First-round RT-PCR of the TCR CDR3 relied on the HTBI primer set. From the multiplex PCR reads, TCRdb called clonotypes with MiXCR, one entry per CDR3 protein. Of 500,000 to 650,000 distinct CDR3 sequences listed, roughly 18% are singletons. V lost 0 bases to trimming and J lost 0 bases, with 20 bases between them. The germline V gene has CDR1 PRHDT and CDR2 FYEKMQ (reference sequence). The CDR3 spans 19 residues. This specimen comes from a study of T cells in Graves' hyperthyroidism and ophthalmopathy.

The clonotype was recovered from a woman under 30 with Graves' ophthalmopathy. The gene calls are TRBV13 and TRBJ1-2; unclear D gene. The sample was blood. CDR3 DNA sequence: TGTGCCAGCAGCTTAGGCGAACAAATCCCTTTCCCCACTAACTATGGCTACACCTTC. Translated: CASSLGEQIPFPTNYGYTF.